This T cell receptor (beta chain) comes out of a study of cytomegalovirus exposure and HLA in healthy donors. At the level of the study: Of all 400 or so donors who were genotyped, 80% to 85% belonged to the Caucasian-associated ancestry cluster. Findings and limits, study-wide: A classifier reportedly called cytomegalovirus status with high sensitivity and specificity. The study designated 160 or so TCR beta chains cytomegalovirus-associated. With DRB1 most and HLA-C fewest, TCR association rates differed between HLA loci in a later analysis.

As for this clone: The antigen is not known.

With 60 Vbeta and 13 Jbeta primers, the PCR was carried out. The protocol was immunoSEQ multiplex PCR, while the TCRdb copy is restricted to in-frame clones and leaves out a portion. The table lists around 94,000 clones, around 78% of them singletons. V dropped 3 bases and J dropped 10; count of bases not matched to a gene: 9. The germline V gene encodes CDR1 SGHTA and CDR2 FQGTGA. This CDR3 is built from 15 residues. The sequence was obtained from a woman aged 40 to 50 in good health and CMV-seropositive. The material sequenced was PBMCs. This rearrangement joins TRBV7-3 to TRBJ2-1; 10 bases fit TRBD2. This chain's CDR3 is CASSLSVDSGREQFF. The CDR3, as DNA: TGTGCCAGCAGCTTGAGTGTAGATAGCGGGAGGGAGCAGTTCTTC. Supplemented by reference TRBV7-3 and TRBJ2-1, the full variable domain reads GAGVSQTPSNKVTEKGKYVELRCDPISGHTALYWYRQSLGQGPEFLIYFQGTGAADDSGLPNDRFFAVRPEGSVSTLKIQRTERGDSAVYLCASSLSVDSGREQFFGPGTRLTVL.